The present entry profiles one T cell receptor (beta chain) with its context. Germline lookup yields CDR1 DFQATT and CDR2 SNEGSKA (reference sequence). CDR3 length equals 15 residues. The trim removed 6 bases at V and 4 bases at J, leaving 8 bases unmatched. This record belongs to a study of patients and donors after allogeneic stem cell transplantation. TCRdb fed the RT-PCR reads into MiXCR, producing one record per CDR3 protein. This sample yields about 960,000 distinct CDR3 sequences, of which 15% to 20% are seen a single time; under 6.5% belongs to the top ten. This chain connects TRBV20-1 to TRBJ2-1; TRBD2 agrees at 11 bases. Sequencing input: blood, either unsorted or a sorted T cell fraction (not recorded which). This TCR derives from a human donor who was either an allogeneic HSCT recipient or a stem cell or donor lymphocyte infusion donor (not recorded which). It is not recorded whose cells these are; they may come from a transplant donor. As DNA, the CDR3 is TGCAGTGCCGTGTTAGCGGGAGGGCCTTACAATGAGCAGTTCTTC. Residues: CSAVLAGGPYNEQFF.